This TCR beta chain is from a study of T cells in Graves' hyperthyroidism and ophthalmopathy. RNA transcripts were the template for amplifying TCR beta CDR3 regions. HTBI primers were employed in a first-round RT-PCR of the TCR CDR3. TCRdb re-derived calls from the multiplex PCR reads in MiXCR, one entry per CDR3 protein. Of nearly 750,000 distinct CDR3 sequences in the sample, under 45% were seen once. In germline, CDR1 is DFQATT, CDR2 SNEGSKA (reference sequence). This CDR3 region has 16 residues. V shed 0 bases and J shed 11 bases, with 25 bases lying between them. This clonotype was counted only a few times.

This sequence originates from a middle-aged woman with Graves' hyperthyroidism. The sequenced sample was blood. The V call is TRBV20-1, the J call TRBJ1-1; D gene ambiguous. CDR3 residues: CSARDRLLPRIPSAFF. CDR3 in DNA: TGCAGTGCTAGAGATCGGCTCTTACCAAGAATCCCTTCGGCTTTCTTT.